A single sample gave rise to the 10 T cell receptor beta chains below, sequenced in a study of low-dose radiotherapy and immunotherapy resistance in tumors. Regarding time point: before trial treatment. TRAV and TRBV primers primed cDNA for both TCRalpha and TCRbeta. The TCRs were subjected to amplification over 20 PCR cycles employing a constant-region primer in conjunction with a V-primer adapter. A single record per CDR3 protein comes from TCRdb applying MiXCR to the reads. The sample has about 64,000 distinct CDR3 sequences, less than 30% seen once. The starting material was PBMCs, obtained before treatment. The receptors were sampled from a male donor with rectosigmoid adenocarcinoma.

This clonotype came up many times. The genes are TRBV20-1 and TRBJ2-3, with 9 bases fitting TRBD2. The germline V gene encodes CDR1 DFQATT and CDR2 SNEGSKA (reference sequence). Germline trimming cut 8 bases from V and 2 bases from J; bases unmatched to any gene: 8. CDR3 length: 14 residues. As DNA, the CDR3 is TGCAGTTGGATTAGCGGGGGTTACACAGATACGCAGTATTTT. Its protein product is CSWISGGYTDTQYF.

The sample holds many counts of this clonotype. The chain employs TRBV7-2 and TRBJ2-4; 14 nucleotides line up with TRBD2. This CDR3 contains 14 residues. Germline V gene sequence: CDR1 SGHTA, CDR2 FQGNSA. J lost 13 bases, V lost 5 bases, and 7 bases had no gene match. The DNA of the CDR3 is TGTGCCAGCAGCCCGGGACTAGCGGGAGAATCCCAGTACTTC. This codes for CASSPGLAGESQYF.

This clonotype was detected many times. V is TRBV20-1 and J is TRBJ1-5; D gene uncertain. The CDR3 length is 14 residues. V was pared by 6 bases and J by 0 bases, with 12 bases between. CDR1 and CDR2 from the germline V gene are DFQATT and SNEGSKA (reference sequence). This CDR3 reads CSAYKQNSNQPQHF. The CDR3 region has the DNA TGCAGTGCGTATAAACAGAATAGCAATCAGCCCCAGCATTTT.

The rearrangement uses TRBV6-1 and TRBJ2-6, with D possibly matching TRBD1 (6 bases). The CDR3 consists of 15 residues. With 6 bases removed from V and 4 bases from J, the gap between germline ends came to 13 bases. Germline CDR1 and CDR2: MNHNS and SASEGT. In DNA, the CDR3 is TGTGCCAGCAGACAGGGTTCCATAGGGGCCAACGTCCTGACTTTC. Translation gives CASRQGSIGANVLTF.

The table lists this clonotype with many counts. V and J are TRBV10-3 and TRBJ2-6; D is ambiguous. Trimming took off 10 bases at V and 1 base at J, with 8 bases between the two ends. The CDR3 has 13 amino acids. Germline V lookup: CDR1 ENHRY, CDR2 SYGVKD. CDR3 bases: TGTGCCACCCTGCCTTCTGGGGCCAACGTCCTGACTTTC. Translation: CATLPSGANVLTF.

This clonotype was seen many times. This chain connects TRBV6-1 to TRBJ1-2; 9 nucleotides align to TRBD1. The V and J ends lost 7 bases and 8 bases, in that order; junction bases with no gene match: 11. The germline CDR1 and CDR2 sequences are MNHNS and SASEGT. This CDR3 is 14 amino acids long. This CDR3 is CASTKAGTGIGYTF. Written as DNA, the CDR3 is TGTGCCAGCACCAAGGCCGGGACAGGGATCGGCTACACCTTC.

With respect to this clonotype: This clone may be a read error of a much larger clone one base away. V gene TRBV30 combines with J gene TRBJ2-7; 10 bases agree with TRBD2. The CDR3 is 16 residues long. CDR1 and CDR2 (germline): GTSNPN, SVGIG (reference sequence). With V trimmed by 3 bases and J by 3 bases, 11 bases remained unmatched. The chain's CDR3 is CAWRVPKGLANYEQYF. Written as DNA, the CDR3 is TGTGCCTGGAGGGTCCCCAAGGGACTAGCGAACTACGAGCAGTACTTC. Filled out from reference TRBV30 and TRBJ2-7, the complete variable domain reads SQTIHQWPATLVQPVGSPLSLECTVEGTSNPNLYWYRQAAGRGLQLLFYSVGIGQISSEVPQNLSASRPQDRQFILSSKKLLLSDSGFYLCAWRVPKGLANYEQYFGPGTRLTVT.

The chain combines TRBV5-1 with TRBJ1-1; TRBD1 matches 9 bases. Trimming removed 3 bases from V and 1 base from J; junction bases left unmatched: 4. Germline CDR1 reads SGHRS; CDR2 reads YFSETQ. The CDR3 has 15 residues. Here the CDR3 reads CASSSRTGANTEAFF. The CDR3 DNA is TGCGCCAGCAGCTCCCGGACAGGGGCGAACACTGAAGCTTTCTTT.

This clonotype was recorded at least ten times. V and J are TRBV20-1 and TRBJ1-5; D possibly corresponds to TRBD1 (5 bases). V lost 5 bases to trimming and J lost 2 bases, with 16 bases between them. Germline V gene sequence: CDR1 DFQATT, CDR2 SNEGSKA (reference sequence). The CDR3 totals 15 residues. DNA for the CDR3: TGCAGTGCTGGTAGGAGGGTGGGGGGCAATCAGCCCCAGCATTTT. It is translated as CSAGRRVGGNQPQHF.

There are many counts of this clonotype. This chain uses TRBV5-8 with TRBJ2-5, with 8 bases identical to TRBD1. There are 14 residues in the CDR3. V dropped 4 bases and J dropped 7; count of bases not matched to a gene: 9. The germline V gene encodes CDR1 SGHTS and CDR2 YDEGEE. The DNA of the CDR3 is TGTGCCAGCAGCAAGGACAGGGCCTTTGGGACCCAGTACTTC. This codes for CASSKDRAFGTQYF.